The present T cell receptor (beta chain) was sequenced within a study of blood T cell repertoires in COVID-19. On the study more broadly: Acute-phase and convalescent COVID-19 samples originated in the United States, Italy and Spain. T cells, B-cell-depleted T cells, or PBMCs provided the cDNA or gDNA that served as material.

Per the germline V gene, CDR1 is LGHNA and CDR2 is YNFKEQ. The CDR3 loop spans 13 amino acids. Trimming took off 1 base at V and 5 bases at J, with 8 bases between the two ends. Original analysis: Using reference gene primer amplification, nucleated cell counts were estimated. Some clones are missing from TCRdb's copy, which holds only in-frame ones; the method was immunoSEQ multiplex PCR. Clonal size and the V and J genes are those of that table, whereas D and trimming came from the DNA. The table includes approximately 170,000 clones, 84% detected once. This receptor was obtained from a man aged 35 to 55 who had recovered from COVID-19. The rearrangement joins TRBV4-2 to TRBJ2-5; no clear D. Sequencing was carried out using peripheral blood. The CDR3 is CASSQGLGETQYF. The DNA for the CDR3 is TGTGCCAGCAGCCAAGGACTCGGGGAGACCCAGTACTTC.